Listed below are T cell receptor beta chains from one sample, sequenced in a study of somatic mutations in cytotoxic T cells in rheumatoid arthritis. The data were produced by immunoSEQ multiplex PCR, yet TCRdb's version contains in-frame clones alone and is incomplete. The profile shows some 7,800 clones, approximately 90% of them singletons. The sequencing input was CD8+ T cells sorted from blood. The receptors here all came from a man aged 35 to 55 with rheumatoid arthritis. Both conserved end residues are part of each CDR3. D genes are given only for firm matches. Some rows have no size entry. The others give once, few or many, or a class for an expanded clone.

J,D,V,size,DNA,CDR3
TRBJ2-7,NA,TRBV15,few,TGTGCCACCAGCAGAGGAGTTACCGGGGTGGAGGACGAGCAGTACTTC,CATSRGVTGVEDEQYF
TRBJ2-1,NA,TRBV13,few,TGTGCCAGCAGCCTTACAGGCCACGGGTTCTACAATGAGCAGTTCTTC,CASSLTGHGFYNEQFF
TRBJ2-5,TRBD2,TRBV7-6,NA,TGTGCCAGCAGCCCCGGACTAGGTAGTTACCAAGAGACCCAGTACTTC,CASSPGLGSYQETQYF
TRBJ2-1,TRBD1,TRBV13,NA,TGTGCCAGCAGGACGACGGGACAGGGGTACAATGAGCAGTTCTTC,CASRTTGQGYNEQFF
TRBJ2-3,NA,TRBV6-5,NA,TGTGCCAGCAGTTACGGGGCGTCCGCAGATACGCAGTATTTT,CASSYGASADTQYF
TRBJ1-1,NA,TRBV29-1,NA,TGCAGCGTTGAAGGAGGCGGGACTGAAGCTTTCTTT,CSVEGGGTEAFF
TRBJ1-1,TRBD1,TRBV10-3,NA,TGTGCCATCAGTATTGACAGGGGTGAAGCTTTCTTT,CAISIDRGEAFF
TRBJ2-1,NA,TRBV7-8,once,TGTGCCAGCAACCTGGGAGAGGTCGATGAGCAGTTCTTC,CASNLGEVDEQFF
TRBJ2-1,TRBD2,TRBV5-1,few,TGCGCCAGCAGCTTGGCTGGTCGGGGGGACTCCTACAATGAGCAGTTCTTC,CASSLAGRGDSYNEQFF
TRBJ1-4,NA,TRBV7-6,NA,TGTGCCAGCAGCTTAGGGCCAGGGGCCGATGAAAAACTGTTTTTT,CASSLGPGADEKLFF
TRBJ1-2,TRBD1,TRBV27,few,TGTGCCAGCAAATGGGGACAGGGAGGTTATGGCTACACCTTC,CASKWGQGGYGYTF
TRBJ1-1,TRBD1,TRBV2,NA,TGTGCCACCCGACAGGGGATGAACACTGAAGCTTTCTTT,CATRQGMNTEAFF
TRBJ2-6,TRBD1,TRBV19,NA,TGTGCCAGTACCACAGGGGTTGGGGCCAACGTCCTGACTTTC,CASTTGVGANVLTF
TRBJ2-2,TRBD2,TRBV29-1,NA,TGCAGCGCCAGGGTAGCGGGGGGACTGAACACCGGGGAGCTGTTTTTT,CSARVAGGLNTGELFF
TRBJ1-3,NA,TRBV5-6,few,TGTGCCAGCAGCTCAGGGAACGGAAACACCATATATTTT,CASSSGNGNTIYF
TRBJ2-5,NA,TRBV6-1,NA,TGTGCCAGCAGTGATGGGACTGGGTTTTCGACCCAGTACTTC,CASSDGTGFSTQYF
TRBJ1-2,TRBD1,TRBV6-1,NA,TGTGCCAGCAGTGAAAGTATTGCAGAGGGGGCCCGACTTTATGGCTACACCTTC,CASSESIAEGARLYGYTF
TRBJ1-1,NA,TRBV5-4,once,TGTGCCAGCAGCCCCCCAGGGAACACTGAAGCTTTCTTT,CASSPPGNTEAFF
TRBJ1-2,NA,TRBV5-1,NA,TGCGCCAGCAGCCCCGAGGGGGGGATCTACTATGGCTACACCTTC,CASSPEGGIYYGYTF
TRBJ2-3,TRBD2,TRBV7-2,NA,TGTGCCAGCAGCTCCACCGGGACTAGCTCCACAGATACGCAGTATTTT,CASSSTGTSSTDTQYF
TRBJ2-4,NA,TRBV10-3,NA,TGTGCCACAAGCGGTGACAAAAACATTCAGTACTTC,CATSGDKNIQYF
TRBJ2-3,TRBD2,TRBV9,NA,TGTGCCAGCAGCGTAGATACGGGGGGGAGCACAGATACGCAGTATTTT,CASSVDTGGSTDTQYF
TRBJ2-2,NA,TRBV6-5,NA,TGTGCCAGCAGTTATAAGAACACCGGGGAGCTGTTTTTT,CASSYKNTGELFF
TRBJ2-7,TRBD1,TRBV7-8,once,TGTGCCAGCAGCGAAAAAGGACAGGGGGCATCCCGCGAGCAGTACTTC,CASSEKGQGASREQYF
TRBJ1-1,TRBD1,TRBV6-1,NA,TGTGCCAGCACCTTTAGGACAGGACTAAACACTGAAGCTTTCTTT,CASTFRTGLNTEAFF
TRBJ2-5,TRBD2,TRBV30,once,TGTGCCTGGAGTGTATCCAAGGTGGGGGGGACCCTGGAGACCCAGTACTTC,CAWSVSKVGGTLETQYF
TRBJ2-1,NA,TRBV27,once,TGTGCCAGCAGTTTCCCCGGGGCCTACAATGAGCAGTTCTTC,CASSFPGAYNEQFF
TRBJ2-7,NA,TRBV19,NA,TGTGCCAGTAGTTATGGTCCTCCCTCCTACGAGCAGTACTTC,CASSYGPPSYEQYF
TRBJ2-7,TRBD2,TRBV27,NA,TGTGCCAGCAGGGACGAGGGGCGGGGGAACTTCTACGAGCAGTACTTC,CASRDEGRGNFYEQYF
TRBJ2-7,NA,TRBV13,NA,TGTGCCAGCAGCCTTAGGGGCGCAGGCAGCTCCTACGAGCAGTACTTC,CASSLRGAGSSYEQYF
TRBJ2-5,TRBD1,TRBV6-5,NA,TGTGCCAGCAGTTACATCGGACAGGAAGAGACCCAGTACTTC,CASSYIGQEETQYF
TRBJ2-2,NA,TRBV11-3,NA,TGTGCCAGCAGCTTAGCCGGGAGCGCCGGGGAGCTGTTTTTT,CASSLAGSAGELFF
TRBJ1-1,NA,TRBV27,NA,TGTGCCAGCAGTTTTTCAGGGGCGGGTACTGAAGCTTTCTTT,CASSFSGAGTEAFF
TRBJ2-2,NA,TRBV30,NA,TGTGCCTGGAGTAGGAGAGGGGGGAACACCGGGGAGCTGTTTTTT,CAWSRRGGNTGELFF
TRBJ2-1,TRBD1,TRBV6-6,NA,TGTGCCAGCAGTTACACGACAGGGGGCGATGAGCAGTTCTTC,CASSYTTGGDEQFF
TRBJ2-1,TRBD2,TRBV5-1,NA,TGCGCCAGCAGCTTAGGACTAGCGGGGGGCGTGTACAATGAGCAGTTCTTC,CASSLGLAGGVYNEQFF
TRBJ2-1,TRBD2,TRBV15,NA,TGTGCCACCAGCTTATTAGCGGGGAGCTCCTACAATGAGCAGTTCTTC,CATSLLAGSSYNEQFF
TRBJ2-7,TRBD1,TRBV9,once,TGTGCCAGCAGCGTGGGATCCGGGACAGGGATAAAAGGCGAGCAGTACTTC,CASSVGSGTGIKGEQYF
TRBJ2-2,NA,TRBV7-2,NA,TGTGCCAGCAGCTTAGCCAGGGAAGTCGCCGGGGAGCTGTTTTTT,CASSLAREVAGELFF
TRBJ2-4,TRBD2,TRBV27,NA,TGTGCCAGCAGTTTATCAAAAGGTGGGACAGGGACTAGCGGGGGGGCTACCAAAAACATTCAGTACTTC,CASSLSKGGTGTSGGATKNIQYF
TRBJ2-1,NA,TRBV7-6,once,TGTGCCAGCAGCCAAGACCCCGGGACCTACAATGAGCAGTTCTTC,CASSQDPGTYNEQFF
TRBJ1-1,NA,TRBV11-2,NA,TGTGCCAGCAGCTTAGAAAATCTGAGGTACACTGAAGCTTTCTTT,CASSLENLRYTEAFF
TRBJ2-5,NA,TRBV7-9,once,TGTGCCAGCAGCTTAGGAGAGGGAATGAACAAAGAGACCCAGTACTTC,CASSLGEGMNKETQYF
TRBJ2-2,NA,TRBV4-2,NA,TGTGCCAGCAGCCACGGGACATCGAACACCGGGGAGCTGTTTTTT,CASSHGTSNTGELFF
TRBJ1-3,TRBD1,TRBV5-1,NA,TGCGCCAGCAGCACCGGCCGTTGGGACAGGGAGGATAAGAGGGAAGACACCATATATTTT,CASSTGRWDREDKREDTIYF
TRBJ1-1,NA,TRBV7-9,NA,TGTGCCAGCAGCTCCCTGAACGACTGGCCAGGGCGAACTGAAGCTTTCTTT,CASSSLNDWPGRTEAFF
TRBJ2-7,TRBD1,TRBV7-6,NA,TGTGCCAGCAGCACACAGGACAGGACCACCTACGAGCAGTACTTC,CASSTQDRTTYEQYF
TRBJ1-2,TRBD1,TRBV6-6,NA,TGTGCCAGCAGAGTTGGACAGGGTTATGGCTACACCTTC,CASRVGQGYGYTF
TRBJ2-1,NA,TRBV7-7,NA,TGTGCCAGCATAAATGAGCAGTTCTTC,CASINEQFF
TRBJ2-1,TRBD2,TRBV27,NA,TGTGCCAGCAGTTGGACTAGTGGGGGGGAGCAGTTCTTC,CASSWTSGGEQFF
TRBJ2-2,TRBD1,TRBV7-9,NA,TGTGCCAGCAGCACGATCCTCGGGACAGGGGCTAACACCGGGGAGCTGTTTTTT,CASSTILGTGANTGELFF
TRBJ2-7,NA,TRBV4-1,NA,TGCGCCAGCAGCCAAGATGTCAGTCCCTACGAGCAGTACTTC,CASSQDVSPYEQYF